These 30 T cell receptor beta chains were sequenced from one sample in a study of CD8 T cells in ankylosing spondylitis. Overall study results and limits: Characteristic of ankylosing spondylitis blood, it appeared, was a TCR beta motif comprising several highly homologous variants.

Antigens for these TCRs are unknown. TCRdb re-analysed the 5' RACE reads in MiXCR, keeping a single row per CDR3 protein. The sample has under 850,000 distinct CDR3 sequences, under 20% seen once; the top ten hold around a fifth. Sequenced: blood, either unsorted or a sorted T cell fraction (not recorded which). The source of these receptors is a male donor with ankylosing spondylitis.

The sample holds one count of this clonotype. This chain links TRBV5-1 with TRBJ2-6; D not certain. The CDR3 is made up of 15 amino acids. Germline V gene lookup returns CDR1 SGHRS and CDR2 YFSETQ. Trimming pared 6 bases from V and 0 bases from J, leaving 10 bases between. The CDR3 coding sequence is TGCGCCAGCAACACATGGCCCTCTGGGGCCAACGTCCTGACTTTC. Protein product: CASNTWPSGANVLTF.

J is TRBJ2-1 and V is TRBV4-2; TRBD2 agrees at 7 bases. Germline V lookup: CDR1 LGHNA, CDR2 YNFKEQ. The CDR3 has 13 residues. With 1 base clipped from V and 14 bases from J, the junction kept 8 bases outside the gene matches. The CDR3 region has the DNA TGTGCCAGCAGCCAAGGGCTACCGGGAGGAGAGTTCTTC. Translating it yields CASSQGLPGGEFF.

The chain is built from TRBV29-1 and TRBJ2-1; tentative D call: TRBD2 (6 bases). V dropped 8 bases and J dropped 0 bases, with 17 bases sitting between them. CDR3 length equals 15 residues. Germline assignment: CDR1 SQVTM and CDR2 ANQGSEA. The CDR3 here is CSTTGGASSYNEQFF. The CDR3 DNA follows: TGCAGCACTACCGGCGGGGCTAGCTCCTACAATGAGCAGTTCTTC.

This clonotype is a singleton in its sample. Compared with germline, one end of the junction differs, possibly owing to a read error. This chain connects TRBV20-1 to TRBJ2-7; 8 bases map to TRBD1. Germline loops: CDR1 DFQATT, CDR2 SNEGSKA (reference sequence). This CDR3 comprises 17 residues. The CDR3 coding sequence is TGCTGTGCTTGGCCAAAGGACAGGGCCTCGAAACTCTACGAGCAGTACTTC. It yields the protein CCAWPKDRASKLYEQYF.

This chain connects TRBV28 to TRBJ2-7; 9 bases line up with TRBD1. The germline V gene has CDR1 MDHEN and CDR2 SYDVKM. J lost 6 bases, V lost 5 bases, and 8 bases had no gene match. The length of the CDR3 is 14 residues. CDR3 protein: CASSGGTGIVEQYF. CDR3 DNA sequence: TGTGCCAGCAGTGGTGGGACAGGGATCGTCGAGCAGTACTTC.

This clonotype was detected many times. The CDR3 is CSARGRGETQYF. The CDR3 region has the DNA TGCAGTGCTAGGGGACGAGGAGAGACCCAGTACTTC. This chain links TRBV20-1 with TRBJ2-5; D could derive from TRBD1 or TRBD2 (5 bases each). Per the germline V gene, CDR1 is DFQATT and CDR2 is SNEGSKA (reference sequence). The V gene lost 3 bases and the J gene lost 4 bases, with 9 bases spanning the gap. This CDR3 spans 12 amino acids.

The chain links TRBV7-9 to TRBJ2-1, with TRBD1 matching 9 bases. The V gene end was trimmed by 5 bases and the J gene end by 7 bases; junction bases not matched to a gene: 15. Germline CDR1 SEHNR, CDR2 FQNEAQ (reference sequence). This CDR3 spans 17 amino acids. The CDR3 reads CASSLPLGDRVVNEQFF. As DNA, the CDR3 is TGTGCCAGCAGCCTCCCTCTCGGGGACAGGGTAGTTAATGAGCAGTTCTTC. Based on the CDR3 plus reference TRBV7-9 and TRBJ2-1, the full variable domain is DTGVSQNPRHKITKRGQNVTFRCDPISEHNRLYWYRQTLGQGPEFLTYFQNEAQLEKSRLLSDRFSAERPKGSFSTLEIQRTEQGDSAMYLCASSLPLGDRVVNEQFFGPGTRLTVL.

There are many counts of this clonotype. This chain links TRBV20-1 with TRBJ1-1; D gene ambiguous. The V gene's germline CDR1 is DFQATT and CDR2 SNEGSKA (reference sequence). V lost 1 base and J lost 8, with 14 bases in between. The CDR3 has 13 amino acids. In DNA form, the CDR3 reads TGCAGTGCTAGAGGTTCCGCTGTCGGCGAAGCTTTCTTT. Amino acid sequence: CSARGSAVGEAFF.

This clonotype was observed a handful of times. The gene calls are TRBV13 and TRBJ2-3; D is perhaps TRBD2 (5 bases). The germline gives CDR1 PRHDT, CDR2 FYEKMQ (reference sequence). V dropped 1 base and J dropped 2 bases, with 10 bases sitting between them. CDR3 length: 15 amino acids. This chain's CDR3 is CASSLEGDYTDTQYF. CDR3 sequence (DNA): TGTGCCAGCAGCTTAGAGGGAGACTACACAGATACGCAGTATTTT.

The chain combines TRBV7-9 with TRBJ2-1; D perhaps matches TRBD1 (6 bases). The CDR3 is 16 amino acids. Germline V gene data show CDR1 as SEHNR and CDR2 as FQNEAQ (reference sequence). Trimming shortened V by 1 base and J by 3 bases, and 13 bases separated the two germline ends. DNA for the CDR3: TGTGCCAGCAGCTTAGACGACAGGTTTGTCTACAATGAGCAGTTCTTC. Residues: CASSLDDRFVYNEQFF.

The J gene is TRBJ2-7, the V gene TRBV6-1; no clear D. CDR1 MNHNS and CDR2 SASEGT come from the germline V gene. The CDR3 length is 11 residues. Between the trimmed V and J ends, which lost 4 bases and 7 bases, there was a span of 8 bases. CDR3 nucleotides: TGTGCCAGCAGTGCTTTTTGGGAGCAGTACTTC. Encoded protein: CASSAFWEQYF.

This clonotype was seen a handful of times. The gene calls are TRBV5-6 and TRBJ1-6; tentatively, D is TRBD1 (5 bases). This CDR3 comprises 14 residues. Trimming took 1 base from V and 7 from J, leaving 9 bases between them. The germline gives CDR1 SGHDT, CDR2 YYEEEE. CDR3 nucleotide sequence: TGTGCCAGCAGCTTGCAGAGGGGAAATTCACCCCTCCACTTT. Its translation is CASSLQRGNSPLHF.

Only a few counts were recorded for this clonotype. The chain combines TRBV4-1 with TRBJ2-1, with a tentative D call TRBD1 (5 bases). With 1 base removed from V and 3 bases from J, the gap between germline ends came to 16 bases. The CDR3 runs to 17 residues. CDR1 and CDR2 from the germline V gene are MGHRA and YSYEKL. Here the CDR3 DNA reads TGCGCCAGCAGCCAAGGCACGACAGTCAGCTACTACAATGAGCAGTTCTTC. Translating gives CASSQGTTVSYYNEQFF.

A few counts support this clonotype. The chain uses TRBV5-5 and TRBJ1-1; the D gene is possibly TRBD1 (6 bases). The V gene lost 0 bases and the J gene lost 10 bases, with 16 bases spanning the gap. This CDR3 has 14 amino acids. CDR1 SGHKS and CDR2 YYEKEE come from the germline V gene (reference sequence). The CDR3 protein is CASSLERTARGAFF. CDR3 coding DNA: TGTGCCAGCAGCTTGGAAAGGACAGCGCGGGGAGCTTTCTTT.

The chain has TRBV7-9 and TRBJ2-7; 11 bases agree with TRBD2. In germline, CDR1 is SEHNR, CDR2 FQNEAQ (reference sequence). This CDR3 contains 16 residues. Unmatched junction bases numbered 10, after V lost 4 bases and J lost 5 bases. The DNA for the CDR3 is TGTGCCAGCAGCTCGCCGGGACTAGCGGTAATGCACGAGCAGTACTTC. Encoded protein: CASSSPGLAVMHEQYF.

This clonotype has just a few counts. One end of the junction fails to match germline, which may point to a read error. V usage is TRBV28 and J usage is TRBJ2-3; D is unresolved. The CDR3 covers 14 residues. Germline V CDR1 and CDR2: MDHEN, SYDVKM. This CDR3 reads CASRGVGTTNTQYF. CDR3 coding DNA: TGTGCCAGCAGGGGCGTTGGTACCACAAATACGCAGTATTTT. The whole variable domain, filled in from reference TRBV28 and TRBJ2-3, reads DVKVTQSSRYLVKRTGEKVFLECVQDMDHENMFWYRQDPGLGLRLIYFSYDVKMKEKGDIPEGYSVSREKKERFSLILESASTNQTSMYLCASRGVGTTNTQYFGPGTRLTVL.

This clonotype has only a few counts. The V gene is TRBV12-3 or TRBV12-4, the J gene TRBJ1-5, with D unresolved. V shed 2 bases and J shed 5 bases, with 7 bases lying between them. The length of the CDR3 is 13 residues. Here the CDR3 reads CASSLRQYQPQHF. CDR3 in DNA: TGTGCCAGCAGTTTACGGCAATATCAGCCCCAGCATTTT.

V and J are TRBV20-1 and TRBJ2-1; D not resolved. The CDR3 runs 15 residues. Per the germline V gene, CDR1 is DFQATT and CDR2 is SNEGSKA (reference sequence). V was clipped by 3 bases and J by 11 bases, with 23 bases between them. The CDR3 is CSASAATIVSIQQFF. DNA for the CDR3: TGCAGTGCTAGTGCGGCGACGATCGTTTCTATCCAGCAGTTCTTC.

This clonotype came up many times. V is TRBV12-3 or TRBV12-4 and J is TRBJ2-3; D is undetermined. The V end was cut by 3 bases, the J end by 1 base, with 8 bases between. The CDR3 covers 14 residues. This CDR3 is CASSFIQGTDTQYF. The CDR3 coding sequence is TGTGCCAGCAGTTTTATCCAAGGCACAGATACGCAGTATTTT.

On this clonotype: Given a much more abundant clone one base away, this may be a read error. The conserved final phenylalanine or tryptophan is absent from the CDR3, which likely points to a read error. V is TRBV20-1 and J is TRBJ1-3; D is perhaps TRBD1 (5 bases). Germline V lookup: CDR1 DFQATT, CDR2 SNEGSKA (reference sequence). V was pared by 0 bases and J by 0 bases, with 21 bases between. The CDR3 runs to 19 residues. The CDR3 sequence is CSARDTQGSIFVSGNTIYS. The CDR3 DNA follows: TGCAGTGCTAGAGATACTCAGGGTTCAATATTTGTCTCTGGAAACACCATATATTCT.

The V call is TRBV4-2, the J call TRBJ2-5; 10 bases fit TRBD2. Unmatched junction bases numbered 15, after V lost 0 bases and J lost 5 bases. Germline V gene sequence: CDR1 LGHNA, CDR2 YNFKEQ. The CDR3 extends over 19 amino acids. Written as DNA, the CDR3 is TGTGCCAGCAGCCAAGACGAGGCGTCTAGCGGGGGCCCGGGGGAGACCCAGTACTTC. It translates to CASSQDEASSGGPGETQYF.

The chain couples TRBV3-1 to TRBJ1-6; tentatively, D is TRBD1 (6 bases). V lost 4 bases and J lost 14, with 9 bases in between. The CDR3 totals 11 residues. The germline V gene encodes CDR1 LGHDT and CDR2 YNNKEL (reference sequence). This CDR3 reads CASSRDTALHF. In DNA, the CDR3 is TGTGCCAGCAGCCGGGACACTGCCCTCCACTTT.

This chain links TRBV15 with TRBJ2-3, with D possibly TRBD2 on 7 matching bases. The CDR3 covers 15 residues. The germline V gene has CDR1 LNHNV and CDR2 YYDKDF (reference sequence). Trimming stripped 5 bases from V and 2 bases from J, with 14 bases between. The CDR3 here is CATSGGAGYTDTQYF. In DNA form, the CDR3 reads TGTGCCACCAGCGGGGGGGCAGGGTACACAGATACGCAGTATTTT. The whole variable domain, filled in from reference TRBV15 and TRBJ2-3, reads DAMVIQNPRYQVTQFGKPVTLSCSQTLNHNVMYWYQQKSSQAPKLLFHYYDKDFNNEADTPDNFQSRRPNTSFCFLDIRSPGLGDTAMYLCATSGGAGYTDTQYFGPGTRLTVL.

V usage is TRBV11-1 and J usage is TRBJ1-4, with 7 bases that match TRBD1. The ends lost 1 base at V and 0 bases at J; junction bases unmatched: 8. The CDR3 has 18 amino acids. The germline V gene encodes CDR1 SGHAT and CDR2 FQDESV (reference sequence). The CDR3 sequence is CASSLGGTADATNEKLFF. CDR3 sequence (DNA): TGTGCCAGCAGCTTAGGGGGGACAGCAGACGCAACTAATGAAAAACTGTTTTTT.

This clonotype was counted between two and nine times. V is TRBV7-6 and J is TRBJ2-1; TRBD2 agrees at 8 bases. The CDR3 covers 16 residues. Losses at the gene ends were 0 bases for V and 7 bases for J; bases not matched to a gene: 8. The V gene's germline CDR1 is SGHVS and CDR2 FNYEAQ. CDR3 residues: CASSLAGAGGGNEQFF. The CDR3 DNA reads TGTGCCAGCAGCTTAGCTGGGGCGGGAGGCGGGAATGAGCAGTTCTTC.

V is TRBV12-3 or TRBV12-4 and J is TRBJ1-5, with D maybe TRBD1 (6 bases). The CDR3 consists of 13 residues. Trimming left V 7 bases short and J 4 bases short, with 11 bases between. As DNA, the CDR3 is TGTGCCAGCACTTTTAGGGGGAATCAGCCCCAGCATTTT. Protein product: CASTFRGNQPQHF.

The chain recombines TRBV2 with TRBJ2-7; 10 positions agree with TRBD1. CDR3 length equals 14 residues. Trimming at V came to 7 bases and at J to 0 bases, leaving 3 bases not matched to a gene. CDR1 is SNHLY, CDR2 FYNNEI, per germline. The DNA for the CDR3 is TGTGCCAGCAAGGGACAGGGGCCCTCCTACGAGCAGTACTTC. It yields the protein CASKGQGPSYEQYF.

The rearrangement joins TRBV12-3 or TRBV12-4 to TRBJ1-6; D is perhaps TRBD1 (5 bases). The CDR3 sequence is 14 residues long. V was clipped by 7 bases and J by 7 bases, with 14 bases between them. This CDR3 reads CASNSRDQNSPLHF. The CDR3 region has the DNA TGTGCCAGCAACTCCCGGGACCAAAATTCACCCCTCCACTTT.

The chain has TRBV6-6 and TRBJ1-2; no definite D call. This CDR3 is built from 12 residues. V gave up 7 bases and J gave up 0 bases, with 6 bases separating them. Germline V gives CDR1 MNHNY, CDR2 SVGAGI (reference sequence). Here the CDR3 reads CASTGTNYGYTF. The CDR3 DNA sequence: TGTGCCAGCACCGGAACTAACTATGGCTACACCTTC.

In its sample, this clonotype was seen a few times. The genes are TRBV29-1 and TRBJ1-3; TRBD1 matches at 8 bases. Per the germline V gene, CDR1 is SQVTM and CDR2 is ANQGSEA. The V gene end was trimmed by 4 bases and the J gene end by 2 bases; junction bases not matched to a gene: 10. CDR3 size: 16 residues. The CDR3 is CSVAVGRGHTGNTIYF. CDR3 nucleotide sequence: TGCAGCGTTGCCGTGGGCAGGGGGCATACTGGAAACACCATATATTTT.